A selection of T cell receptor beta chains follows, all from one sample in a study of early stage breast cancer tumors. The assay was immunoSEQ multiplex PCR, and TCRdb's table has in-frame clones only and misses some. In the table there are some 47,000 clones, roughly four fifths of which are singletons. The sequenced sample consisted of blood. These receptors all come from a person in their fifties with breast cancer. CDR3s include the opening cysteine and the closing phenylalanine or tryptophan. A D gene is named only where the DNA matches it firmly. Clone sizes are given selectively: once, few, many, or a class where the clone is expanded.

D gene: -; J gene: TRBJ2-7; clone size: -; V gene: TRBV19; CDR3 DNA: TGTGCCAGTAGTGTTGAGGGAGCCGGCGAGCAGTACTTC; CDR3 protein: CASSVEGAGEQYF
D gene: -; J gene: TRBJ1-3; clone size: -; V gene: TRBV18; CDR3 DNA: TGTGCCAGCTCACCGGATTCTGGAAACACCATATATTTT; CDR3 protein: CASSPDSGNTIYF
D gene: -; J gene: TRBJ2-5; clone size: -; V gene: TRBV10-3; CDR3 DNA: TGTGCCATCAGTGCTGGCGGGACCCAAGAGACCCAGTACTTC; CDR3 protein: CAISAGGTQETQYF
D gene: -; J gene: TRBJ1-1; clone size: -; V gene: TRBV5-1; CDR3 DNA: TGCGCCAGCAGCTTGGAGGGACTGAACACTGAAGCTTTCTTT; CDR3 protein: CASSLEGLNTEAFF
D gene: TRBD2; J gene: TRBJ2-3; clone size: -; V gene: TRBV9; CDR3 DNA: TGTGCCAGCAGCGTAAGTAGCGGGAGGGCCAAAGATACGCAGTATTTT; CDR3 protein: CASSVSSGRAKDTQYF
D gene: -; J gene: TRBJ1-4; clone size: -; V gene: TRBV6-5; CDR3 DNA: TGTGCCAGCAGTACAGGTGGGGTCTCGGGCGAAAAACTGTTTTTT; CDR3 protein: CASSTGGVSGEKLFF
D gene: -; J gene: TRBJ1-1; clone size: few; V gene: TRBV7-3; CDR3 DNA: TGTGCCAGCAGCTTAACTAGACAGGATACTGAAGCTTTCTTT; CDR3 protein: CASSLTRQDTEAFF
D gene: -; J gene: TRBJ1-1; clone size: -; V gene: TRBV10-3; CDR3 DNA: TGTGCCATCGGTTCCGTGTTGGGAAGCACTGAAGCTTTCTTT; CDR3 protein: CAIGSVLGSTEAFF
D gene: TRBD2; J gene: TRBJ2-2; clone size: -; V gene: TRBV29-1; CDR3 DNA: TGCAGCGTTGGCGGGAGGGACACCGGGGAGCTGTTTTTT; CDR3 protein: CSVGGRDTGELFF
D gene: -; J gene: TRBJ2-3; clone size: -; V gene: TRBV5-3; CDR3 DNA: TGTGCCAGAAGCCTCCCTGTGATGGCCCTTTCCACAGATACGCAGTATTTT; CDR3 protein: CARSLPVMALSTDTQYF
D gene: TRBD1; J gene: TRBJ1-1; clone size: -; V gene: TRBV15; CDR3 DNA: TGTGCCACCAGCCGGGGGACAGGGGTGTGGAGCTCTGAAGCTTTCTTT; CDR3 protein: CATSRGTGVWSSEAFF
D gene: TRBD1; J gene: TRBJ1-3; clone size: -; V gene: TRBV6-6; CDR3 DNA: TGTGCCAGCAGTCTCACAGGGGTAGGAAACACCATATATTTT; CDR3 protein: CASSLTGVGNTIYF
D gene: -; J gene: TRBJ1-1; clone size: -; V gene: TRBV6-1; CDR3 DNA: TGTGCCAGCAGTGTCCGGGGGATGAACACTGAAGCTTTCTTT; CDR3 protein: CASSVRGMNTEAFF
D gene: TRBD1; J gene: TRBJ1-2; clone size: few; V gene: TRBV6-6; CDR3 DNA: TGTGCCAGCAGTCGACAGGGGGCGGGCGGCTACACCTTC; CDR3 protein: CASSRQGAGGYTF
D gene: -; J gene: TRBJ2-1; clone size: -; V gene: TRBV15; CDR3 DNA: TGTGCCACCAGCAGAGAGTGGGAGAATGAGCAGTTCTTC; CDR3 protein: CATSREWENEQFF